This T cell receptor (beta chain) came from a study of somatic mutations in cytotoxic T cells in rheumatoid arthritis. Study background: Each patient's diagnosis was followed right away by a blood draw (30 ml EDTA), before any treatment.

Germline lookup yields CDR1 SGHAT and CDR2 FQDESV (reference sequence). The CDR3 has 16 residues. V lost 5 bases, J lost 4 bases, and 19 bases lay in between. Clones were read by immunoSEQ multiplex PCR, and TCRdb kept only the in-frame ones, dropping some. This table holds around 7,400 clones, 85% to 90% found once. The chain is built from TRBV11-1 and TRBJ2-3; D is possibly TRBD2 (6 bases). This receptor was taken from a woman aged 70-85 years with rheumatoid arthritis. The sequencing input was CD8+ T cells sorted from blood. Written as DNA, the CDR3 is TGTGCCAGCAGCCCGTTAAGCGGGTGGGGGGCAGATACGCAGTATTTT. As protein: CASSPLSGWGADTQYF.